The rows below give T cell receptor beta chains drawn from one sample of a study of cytomegalovirus exposure and HLA in healthy donors. Assay: immunoSEQ multiplex PCR; the TCRdb copy retains only in-frame clones and omits some. The sample carries about 170,000 clones, approximately 81% recorded once. The source material was PBMCs. These receptors were obtained from a male donor in good health and CMV-seronegative. The CDR3 runs from the conserved cysteine through the conserved F or W. D genes are given only for firm matches. Only some rows state a clone size, as once, few, many or a class for expanded clones.

d_call	v_call	j_call	clone_size	cdr3_nt	cdr3_aa
TRBD1	TRBV5-1	TRBJ2-3	.	TGCGCCAGCAGCCCCACCTGGGACAGGGGCACAGATACGCAGTATTTT	CASSPTWDRGTDTQYF
.	TRBV19	TRBJ1-5	.	TGTGCCAGTAGTATGGTGGGCTACAATCAGCCCCAGCATTTT	CASSMVGYNQPQHF
.	TRBV5-5	TRBJ2-5	.	TGTGCCAGCAGCTTGGTCCCCACAAATAACCAAGAGGCCCAGTACTTC	CASSLVPTNNQEAQYF
TRBD2	TRBV11-2	TRBJ2-2	.	TGTGCCAGCAGCTCGGGACTAGCTTTGACCGGGGAGCTGTTTTTT	CASSSGLALTGELFF
TRBD2	TRBV30	TRBJ2-4	.	TGTGCCTGTTCGACTAGCGGGAAAAACATTCAGTACTTC	CACSTSGKNIQYF
TRBD1	TRBV5-1	TRBJ1-4	.	TGCGCCAGCAGCTTGGGGGACAGGAAAAATGAAAAACTGTTTTTT	CASSLGDRKNEKLFF
TRBD1	TRBV6-5	TRBJ1-2	.	TGTGCCAGCAGTTACTCGCAGGGGGACTATGGCTACACCTTC	CASSYSQGDYGYTF
TRBD1	TRBV18	TRBJ2-7	.	TGTGCCAGCTCTCAGGACAGGAGATCCTACGAGCAGTACTTC	CASSQDRRSYEQYF
TRBD2	TRBV7-3	TRBJ2-1	.	TGTGCCAGCAGCCCGGGACTAGCGGGAGGGTTGAATGAGCAGTTCTTC	CASSPGLAGGLNEQFF
TRBD1	TRBV30	TRBJ2-7	.	TGTGCCTGGACAACCGGGACAGGGGACTACGAGCAGTACTTC	CAWTTGTGDYEQYF
.	TRBV7-5	TRBJ2-7	.	TGTGCCAGAAGCTCCGAACAGCGGGGCCAATGGGAGCAGTACTTC	CARSSEQRGQWEQYF
TRBD1	TRBV7-2	TRBJ1-5	.	TGTGCCAGCAGCCAGGACAGGGGACATCAGCCCCAGCATTTT	CASSQDRGHQPQHF
TRBD2	TRBV6-5	TRBJ2-1	once	TGTGCCAGCAGTTACTGGGCTAGCGGGAGTAATAATGAGCAGTTCTTC	CASSYWASGSNNEQFF
.	TRBV6-1	TRBJ2-2	few	TGTGCCAGCAGTGAACTCGACGGCTGGGGGGACGGGGAGCTGTTTTTT	CASSELDGWGDGELFF
.	TRBV5-1	TRBJ1-1	.	TGCGCCAGCAGCCACCCGGAGCAGAACACTGAAGCTTTCTTT	CASSHPEQNTEAFF
.	TRBV11-2	TRBJ2-7	.	TGTGCCAGCAGCTTAGGGAGGGGATCCTACGAGCAGTACTTC	CASSLGRGSYEQYF
TRBD2	TRBV14	TRBJ2-3	.	TGTGCCAGCCATCTCGGGGGGGCTAGGATAGCAGATACGCAGTATTTT	CASHLGGARIADTQYF
.	TRBV2	TRBJ2-7	.	TGTGCCAGCAGTGAACTCCCTAGAGGAGAGCAGTACTTC	CASSELPRGEQYF